Here is one T cell receptor (beta chain) with its context. The clone's antigen remains unknown. No much larger clone is present one base from it, and per-base qualities are unavailable. Memory CD4+ T cells were sorted ex vivo from peripheral blood of narcolepsy patients and healthy controls for TCR Vbeta sequencing. Library creation used the immunoSEQ multiplex PCR assay. TCRdb holds this immuneACCESS table with in-frame rearrangements only. Some clones are missing; in checked studies, unresolved V genes explain under half, and the rest has no known cause. Here the sample has about 24,000 clones; just over 60% occur a single time. Of the sample, around 12% falls within the top ten clones. These data are taken from a study of T cells in narcolepsy (dated by TCRdb to 2016 to 2019). Background on the whole study: Patients with narcolepsy type 1 or type 2 (NT1, NT2) and healthy control donors were enrolled in the study. The study used TCR Vbeta sequencing to track clonotypes in blood and CSF while looking for autoreactive T cells in narcolepsy patients that target self-antigens of hypocretin neurons (hypocretin, TRIB2).

The CDR3 holds 15 amino acids from the cysteine to the phenylalanine. Only CDR3 DNA remains: 45 bases, in frame from the first base. Per the germline V gene, MDHEN is the CDR1 and SYDVKM is the CDR2. V is pared back by 5 bases and J by 6 bases, with 17 bases lying between the germline termini. The investigation overall reported the following: Patients and controls had similar numbers of sequenced blood memory CD4+ clonotypes, with averages of about 39,494 in patients and some 36,000 in controls. HCRT-specific and TRIB2-specific autoreactive clonotypes were highlighted in plots that compared CD4+ T cell clonotypes in CSF versus blood from the same patient. No sequences matching autoreactive T cell clones were present in some of the blood memory CD4+ repertoires from patients and controls. According to the report, autoreactive clonotypes were detected serially in the blood of the same patients and of different patients, but not in healthy controls.

The clonotype was recovered from a human donor in good health. The V gene is TRBV28 and the J gene is TRBJ2-1; 6 matching bases give a weak D call of TRBD1. Sequencing was carried out using memory (CD45RA-) CD4+ T cells from blood. This specimen's cell subset or site label, per the study, means: memory T cells sorted ex vivo from peripheral blood. The CDR3 amino acid sequence is: CASSRGAGALNEQFF. The nucleotide sequence reads TGTGCCAGCAGTCGGGGTGCAGGGGCCCTCAATGAGCAGTTCTTC.